A selection of T cell receptor beta chains follows, all from one sample in a study of T cell repertoires in cytomegalovirus infection. A single record per CDR3 protein comes from TCRdb applying MiXCR to the reads. The repertoire holds some 270,000 distinct CDR3 sequences, with around 20% as singletons. Their cognate antigens are unknown. The specimen comprised cultured PBMCs, sampled from culture after CMV antigen stimulation. Receptors were obtained from a human donor in good health (CMV status not recorded). Some clones in this sample may be carry-over from other donors' samples. CDR3s include the opening cysteine and the closing phenylalanine or tryptophan. The D gene is left open where the match is weak. Only some rows state a clone size, as once, few, many or a class for expanded clones.

CDR3nt: TGTGCCAGCAGCTTAGTCGCCGGGACAGCTAAAAACATTCAGTACTTC
CDR3aa: CASSLVAGTAKNIQYF
abundance: many
d_gene: TRBD1
v_gene: TRBV7-2
j_gene: TRBJ2-4

CDR3nt: TGTGCCAGCTCACTCGGGGTCCCCGGGGAGCTGTTTTTT
CDR3aa: CASSLGVPGELFF
abundance: .
d_gene: .
v_gene: TRBV18
j_gene: TRBJ2-2

CDR3nt: TGCAGTGCTAGAGATTCCGGATTATGGAAGGGCTACACCTTC
CDR3aa: CSARDSGLWKGYTF
abundance: few
d_gene: .
v_gene: TRBV20-1
j_gene: TRBJ1-2

CDR3nt: TGTGCCAGCAGCTTGCGGAGAACAGATACGCAGTATTTT
CDR3aa: CASSLRRTDTQYF
abundance: .
d_gene: .
v_gene: TRBV5-5
j_gene: TRBJ2-3

CDR3nt: TGTGCCAGCAGCTTAGCGATGGGCAACACTGAAGCTTTCTTT
CDR3aa: CASSLAMGNTEAFF
abundance: many
d_gene: .
v_gene: TRBV7-2
j_gene: TRBJ1-1

CDR3nt: TGTGCCAGCAGCCTCGGGACTAGCGGGAGGGCCGGAGGCGATGAGCAGTTCTTC
CDR3aa: CASSLGTSGRAGGDEQFF
abundance: .
d_gene: TRBD2
v_gene: TRBV5-3
j_gene: TRBJ2-1

CDR3nt: TGTGCCAGCAGCCTGGGACCAGCCCCTCCAGATACGCAGTATTTT
CDR3aa: CASSLGPAPPDTQYF
abundance: many
d_gene: .
v_gene: TRBV7-2
j_gene: TRBJ2-3

CDR3nt: TGTGCCAGCAGCCCCGCACTAGCGGGAGTGCGGGAGCAGTTCTTC
CDR3aa: CASSPALAGVREQFF
abundance: few
d_gene: TRBD2
v_gene: TRBV6-5
j_gene: TRBJ2-1

CDR3nt: TGTGCCAGCAGTTCACAGGGACGGGAAAAACTGTTTTTT
CDR3aa: CASSSQGREKLFF
abundance: few
d_gene: .
v_gene: TRBV27
j_gene: TRBJ1-4

CDR3nt: TGTGCCAGCAGCACAAGCGGGGCCACGGGCGGGGAGACCCAGTACTTC
CDR3aa: CASSTSGATGGETQYF
abundance: .
d_gene: TRBD2
v_gene: TRBV6-5
j_gene: TRBJ2-5